This record covers a single T cell receptor beta chain. As processed by the authors: Amplification with reference gene primers provided the estimates of nucleated cell counts. Here immunoSEQ multiplex PCR was the method, and the copy in TCRdb shows in-frame clones only, minus some. V and J calls and clone size come straight from that table; D and trimming were deduced from the DNA. The sample consists of 150,000 to 200,000 clones, over 80% of them appearing once. The CDR3 extends over 15 amino acids. Trimming pared 4 bases from V and 0 bases from J, leaving 11 bases between. Germline loops: CDR1 SGHDT, CDR2 YYEEEE. The sample comes from a study of blood T cell repertoires in COVID-19.

The sequence came from a woman aged 55-70 years who had recovered from COVID-19. The sample consisted of PBMCs or T cells enriched from blood (not recorded which). This sequence joins TRBV5-6 and TRBJ1-5; D is possibly TRBD1 (5 bases). CDR3 nucleotides: TGTGCCAGCAGCCCACTCAGGGATAGCAATCAGCCCCAGCATTTT. It codes for CASSPLRDSNQPQHF.